This T cell receptor (beta chain) was observed in a study of graft-versus-host responses after intestinal transplantation. Study overall: Every recipient underwent anti-thymocyte globulin induction, then tacrolimus and steroids for approximately 3 years.

Libraries were prepared by immunoSEQ multiplex PCR; TCRdb keeps only in-frame clonotypes and omits some of them. The sample has about 90,000 clones, roughly 92% seen once. Turning to this clone: Its antigen remains unknown.

The TCR was taken from a human donor who received an intestinal transplant. Sequencing was performed on unstimulated CD4+ T cells sorted from spleen or lymph node cells, taken before intestinal transplant.

CDR3 nucleotide sequence: TGTGCCAGCTGGGGCGGGAGGGCCAAGGGCTACAATGAGCAGTTCTTC. This codes for CASWGGRAKGYNEQFF. The rearrangement links TRBV28 to TRBJ2-1, with 9 bases matching TRBD2. The junction had 11 bases not matched to a gene; V was cut back by 8 bases and J by 3 bases. CDR1 and CDR2 from the germline V gene are MDHEN and SYDVKM. The CDR3 totals 16 residues.